This T cell receptor beta chain was captured in a study of human T cells and chemical hapten exposure (dated by TCRdb to about 2021). A note on the overall study: For sensitization, 2% DPC in acetone was applied to an approximately 2 cm by approximately 2 cm area of upper inner arm skin. Throughout the roughly 23-week study period, patients were also given weekly therapeutic DPC doses on the scalp. Patch testing was performed on the upper back with Finn chambers containing 0.01% DPC, and the patch tests were scored after 6 days according to International Contact Dermatitis Research Group standards. Most of the patients in the cohort were female, and the cohort covered alopecia areata with under or over 50% scalp involvement, alopecia totalis and alopecia universalis. The libraries were sequenced as a pool, and the TCR yield per sample differed mostly because of small variations in library volumes within the pool. This study followed changes in the peripheral blood TCR repertoire in vivo during primary and secondary sensitization of alopecia patients to the hapten diphenylcyclopropenone (DPC). Blood samples were taken from patients before sensitization (week 0) and at 2, 6 and about 24 weeks after DPC sensitization. About 29 alopecia patients gave blood for TCR sequencing at one to four time points (pre-sensitization, 2, 6 and 24 weeks). Broad study findings and their caveats: Repeated subsampling changed both the strength of the expansion versus patch-test correlation and the threshold at which that correlation became significant. Expanded TCRs formed significantly more large CDR3 similarity clusters than pre-sensitization or healthy control sets, consistent with antigen-driven responses. A positive correlation was found between the number of PT1 expanded TCRs and patch test score, with significance reached at thresholds 8, 16 and 32 but not 4. DPC sensitization did not change the number of TCRs with a frequency above 1 in 1000, and there was no evidence of changes in global repertoire structure. Because all patients had alopecia, a presumed autoimmune disease, the immune response of the patients might differ from that of healthy individuals.

The germline V gene sets CDR1 to SGHRS and CDR2 to YFSETQ. The CDR3 starts with the cysteine, ends with the phenylalanine, and has 14 residues. Just CDR3 DNA is preserved here, 42 bases in frame from base 1. V has 5 bases trimmed and J has 3 bases trimmed; junction bases matching no gene number 4. The library was prepared using RACE. Data came from a NextSeq 500. During library preparation, unique molecular identifiers were attached to individual cDNA molecules so that TCRs could be counted in a quantitative, reproducible way. Each blood RNA sample was used to sequence both TCR alpha and TCR beta chains. As for how the authors treated the data: The median number of TCRs per sample was around 96,000, ranging from roughly 23,224 to 690,600. The Decombinator software suite was used to annotate the V, J and CDR3 of the TCR reads. For the PS versus PT1 abundance plots, all samples were subsampled to the same number of TCRs (28,000). TCRs were defined as expanded if absent before sensitization and observed at least eight times at the 2-week time point. In TCRdb, the public reads were trimmed at Q25 with fastp and aligned with MiXCR, with productive beta chains retained. Every CDR3 protein is listed once, alongside the most common genes and DNA of its rows. TCRdb's processing, not the authors', yielded these V and J calls. For this sample there are about 100,000 distinct CDR3 sequences; roughly a tenth appear just once. The ten biggest clones cover about 2% of the sample.

Comments on this clonotype: Its antigen specificity is not known. No base quality values were provided; no much bigger clone lies one nucleotide off.

What this sample's time point label stands for: patch test 1, 2 weeks after DPC sensitization. The meaning of the sample's treatment or condition label: therapeutic diphenylcyclopropenone sensitization with weekly scalp DPC. At each patch-test visit, blood was drawn before the patch test was applied. Patients were eligible if aged 18 to 70, diagnosed with alopecia and judged suitable for DPC therapy, and pregnant patients were excluded. Unfractionated whole blood was collected in Tempus Blood RNA tubes, and total RNA was extracted from that blood. The sequenced sample was whole blood, obtained in connection with sensitization to the hapten diphenylcyclopropenone (DPC). The V and J segments used are TRBV5-1 and TRBJ2-3, with TRBD1 matching 9 junction bases. This sequence originates from a middle-aged man with alopecia areata. Some clones in this sample may be carry-over from other donors' samples. The nucleotide sequence is TGCGCCAGCAGATATGGACAGGGGACAGATACGCAGTATTTT. This codes for CASRYGQGTDTQYF.